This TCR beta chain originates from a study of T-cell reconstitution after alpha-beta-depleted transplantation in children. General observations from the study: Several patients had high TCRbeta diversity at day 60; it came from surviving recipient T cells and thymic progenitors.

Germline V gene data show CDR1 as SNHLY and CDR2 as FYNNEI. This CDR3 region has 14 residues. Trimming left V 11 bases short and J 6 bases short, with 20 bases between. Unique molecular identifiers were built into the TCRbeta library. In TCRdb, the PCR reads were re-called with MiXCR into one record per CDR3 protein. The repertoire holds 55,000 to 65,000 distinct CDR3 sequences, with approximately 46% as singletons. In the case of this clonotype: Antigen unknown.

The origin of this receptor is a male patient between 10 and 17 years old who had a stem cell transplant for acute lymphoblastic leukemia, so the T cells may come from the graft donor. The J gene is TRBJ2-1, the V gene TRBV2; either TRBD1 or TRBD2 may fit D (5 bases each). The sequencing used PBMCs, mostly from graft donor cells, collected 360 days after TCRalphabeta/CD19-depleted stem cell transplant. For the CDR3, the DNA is TGTGCCTGTTCAAGCGCGGAAGGGACCAATGAGCAGTTCTTC. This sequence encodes CACSSAEGTNEQFF. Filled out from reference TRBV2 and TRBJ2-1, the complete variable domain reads EPEVTQTPSHQVTQMGQEVILRCVPISNHLYFYWYRQILGQKVEFLVSFYNNEISEKSEIFDDQFSVERPDGSNFTLKIRSTKLEDSAMYFCACSSAEGTNEQFFGPGTRLTVL.